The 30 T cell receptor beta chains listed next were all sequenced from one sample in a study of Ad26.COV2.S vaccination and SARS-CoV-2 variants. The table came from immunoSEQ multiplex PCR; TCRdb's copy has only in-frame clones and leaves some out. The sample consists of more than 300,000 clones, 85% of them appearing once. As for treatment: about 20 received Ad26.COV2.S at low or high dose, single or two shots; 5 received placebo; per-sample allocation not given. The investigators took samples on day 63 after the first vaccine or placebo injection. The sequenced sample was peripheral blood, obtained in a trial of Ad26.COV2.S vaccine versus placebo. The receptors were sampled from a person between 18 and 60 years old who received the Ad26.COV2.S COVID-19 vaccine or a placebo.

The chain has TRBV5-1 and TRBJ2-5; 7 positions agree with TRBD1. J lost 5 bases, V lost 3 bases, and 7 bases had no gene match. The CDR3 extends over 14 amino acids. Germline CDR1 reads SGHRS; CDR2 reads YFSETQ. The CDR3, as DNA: TGCGCCAGCAGCTCACAGGGGATAGGGGAGACCCAGTACTTC. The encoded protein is CASSSQGIGETQYF.

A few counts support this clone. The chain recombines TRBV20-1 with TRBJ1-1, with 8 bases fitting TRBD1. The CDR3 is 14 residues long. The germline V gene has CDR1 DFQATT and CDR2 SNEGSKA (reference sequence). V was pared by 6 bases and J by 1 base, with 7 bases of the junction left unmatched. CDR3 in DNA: TGCAGTGCCAGTCAGGGGGCCGGGAACACTGAAGCTTTCTTT. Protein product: CSASQGAGNTEAFF.

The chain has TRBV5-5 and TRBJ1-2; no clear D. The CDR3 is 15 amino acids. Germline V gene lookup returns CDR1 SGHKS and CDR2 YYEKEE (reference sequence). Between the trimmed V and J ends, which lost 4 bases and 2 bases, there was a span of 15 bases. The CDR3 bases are TGTGCCAGCAGCCTTGTGACCGGGCAGAACTATGGCTACACCTTC. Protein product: CASSLVTGQNYGYTF.

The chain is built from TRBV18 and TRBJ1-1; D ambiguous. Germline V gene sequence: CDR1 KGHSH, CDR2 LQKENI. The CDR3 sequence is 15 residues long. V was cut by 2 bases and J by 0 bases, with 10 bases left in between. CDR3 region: CASSPTVNLNTEAFF. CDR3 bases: TGTGCCAGCTCACCAACAGTAAACCTGAACACTGAAGCTTTCTTT.

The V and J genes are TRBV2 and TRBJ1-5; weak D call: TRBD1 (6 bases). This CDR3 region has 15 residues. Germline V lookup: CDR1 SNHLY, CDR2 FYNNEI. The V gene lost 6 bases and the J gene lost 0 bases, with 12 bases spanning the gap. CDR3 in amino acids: CASSQDSNSNQPQHF. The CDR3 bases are TGTGCCAGCAGCCAGGACAGTAATAGCAATCAGCCCCAGCATTTT.

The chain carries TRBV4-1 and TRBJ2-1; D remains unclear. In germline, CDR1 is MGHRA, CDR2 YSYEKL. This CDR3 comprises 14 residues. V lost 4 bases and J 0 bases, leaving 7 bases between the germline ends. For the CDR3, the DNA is TGCGCCAGCAGCCTTGGAAGCTCCTACAATGAGCAGTTCTTC. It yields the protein CASSLGSSYNEQFF.

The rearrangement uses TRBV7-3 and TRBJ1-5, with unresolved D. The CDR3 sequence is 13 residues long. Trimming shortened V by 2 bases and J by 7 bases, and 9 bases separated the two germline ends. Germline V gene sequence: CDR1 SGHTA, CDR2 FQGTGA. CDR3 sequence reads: CASSLRGGQPQHF. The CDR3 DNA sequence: TGTGCCAGCAGCTTACGGGGAGGGCAGCCCCAGCATTTT.

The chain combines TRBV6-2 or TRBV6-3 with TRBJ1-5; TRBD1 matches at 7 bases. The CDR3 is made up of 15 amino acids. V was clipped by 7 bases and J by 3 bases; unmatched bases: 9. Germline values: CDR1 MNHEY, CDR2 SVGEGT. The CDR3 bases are TGTGCCAGCACCCCCAGGGGACAGACCAATCAGCCCCAGCATTTT. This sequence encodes CASTPRGQTNQPQHF.

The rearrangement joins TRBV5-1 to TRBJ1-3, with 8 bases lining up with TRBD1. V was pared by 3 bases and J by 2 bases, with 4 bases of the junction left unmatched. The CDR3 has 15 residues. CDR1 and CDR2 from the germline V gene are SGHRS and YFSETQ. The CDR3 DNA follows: TGCGCCAGCAGCTCAGACAGGGGTGCTGGAAACACCATATATTTT. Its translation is CASSSDRGAGNTIYF.

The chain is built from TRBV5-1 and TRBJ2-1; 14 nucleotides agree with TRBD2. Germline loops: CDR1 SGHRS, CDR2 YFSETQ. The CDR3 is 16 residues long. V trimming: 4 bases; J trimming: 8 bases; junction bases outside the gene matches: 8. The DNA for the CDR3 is TGCGCCAGCAGCAAGACTAGCGGGGGGGCCGCTCATGAGCAGTTCTTC. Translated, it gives CASSKTSGGAAHEQFF.

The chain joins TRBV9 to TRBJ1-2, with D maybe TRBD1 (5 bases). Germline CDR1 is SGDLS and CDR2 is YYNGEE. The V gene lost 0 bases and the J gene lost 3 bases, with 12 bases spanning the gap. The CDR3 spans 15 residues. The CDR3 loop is CASSVGIRGDYGYTF. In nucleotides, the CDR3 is TGTGCCAGCAGCGTAGGGATACGGGGGGACTATGGCTACACCTTC.

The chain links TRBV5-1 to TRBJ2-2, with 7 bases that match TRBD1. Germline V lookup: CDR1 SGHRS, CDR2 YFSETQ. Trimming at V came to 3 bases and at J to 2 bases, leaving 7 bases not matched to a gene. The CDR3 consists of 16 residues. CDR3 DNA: TGCGCCAGCAGCTCGAGGACAGGTTCAAACACCGGGGAGCTGTTTTTT. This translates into CASSSRTGSNTGELFF.

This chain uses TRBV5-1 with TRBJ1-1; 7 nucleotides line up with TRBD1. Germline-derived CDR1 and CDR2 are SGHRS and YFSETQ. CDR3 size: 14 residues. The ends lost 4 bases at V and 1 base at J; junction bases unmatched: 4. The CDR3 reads CASSAGQPNTEAFF. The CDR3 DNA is TGCGCCAGCAGCGCGGGACAGCCGAACACTGAAGCTTTCTTT.

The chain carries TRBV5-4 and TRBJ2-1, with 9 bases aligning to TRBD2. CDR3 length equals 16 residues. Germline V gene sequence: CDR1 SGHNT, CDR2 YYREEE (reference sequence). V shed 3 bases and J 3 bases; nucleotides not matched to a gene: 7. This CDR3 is CASSSSAGGNYNEQFF. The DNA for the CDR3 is TGTGCCAGCAGCTCCTCCGCGGGGGGGAACTACAATGAGCAGTTCTTC. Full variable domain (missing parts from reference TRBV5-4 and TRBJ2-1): ETGVTQSPTHLIKTRGQQVTLRCSSQSGHNTVSWYQQALGQGPQFIFQYYREEENGRGNFPPRFSGLQFPNYSSELNVNALELDDSALYLCASSSSAGGNYNEQFFGPGTRLTVL.

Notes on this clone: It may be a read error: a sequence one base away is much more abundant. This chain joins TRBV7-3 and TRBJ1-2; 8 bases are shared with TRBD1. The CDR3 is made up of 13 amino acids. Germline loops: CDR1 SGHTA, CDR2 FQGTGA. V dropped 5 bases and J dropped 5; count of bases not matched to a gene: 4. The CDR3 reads CASSQGQGYGYTF. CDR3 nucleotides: TGTGCCAGCAGCCAAGGACAGGGTTATGGCTACACCTTC.

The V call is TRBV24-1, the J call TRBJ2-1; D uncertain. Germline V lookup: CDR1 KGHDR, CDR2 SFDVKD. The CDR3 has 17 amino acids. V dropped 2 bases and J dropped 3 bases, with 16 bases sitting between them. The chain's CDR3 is CATSDSKGFGNYNEQFF. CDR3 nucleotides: TGTGCCACCAGTGATTCTAAGGGTTTTGGGAACTACAATGAGCAGTTCTTC.

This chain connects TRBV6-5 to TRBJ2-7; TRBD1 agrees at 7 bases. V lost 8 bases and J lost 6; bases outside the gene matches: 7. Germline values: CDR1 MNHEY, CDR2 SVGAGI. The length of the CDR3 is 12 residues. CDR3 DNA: TGTGCCAGCCACAGGGGATCGGGCGAGCAGTACTTC. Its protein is CASHRGSGEQYF.

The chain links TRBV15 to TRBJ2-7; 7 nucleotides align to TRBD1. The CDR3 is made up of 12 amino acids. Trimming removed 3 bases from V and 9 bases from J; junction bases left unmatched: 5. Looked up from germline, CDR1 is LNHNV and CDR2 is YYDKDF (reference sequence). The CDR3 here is CATSRTGQPQYF. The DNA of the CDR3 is TGTGCCACCAGCAGGACGGGACAGCCGCAGTACTTC.

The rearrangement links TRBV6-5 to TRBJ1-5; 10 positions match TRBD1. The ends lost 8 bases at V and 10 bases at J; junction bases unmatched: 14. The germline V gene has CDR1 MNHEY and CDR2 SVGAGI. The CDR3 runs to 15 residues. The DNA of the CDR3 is TGTGCCAGCCGTTCCCCCGGGACAGGGGTCGTTCCCCAGCATTTT. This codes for CASRSPGTGVVPQHF.

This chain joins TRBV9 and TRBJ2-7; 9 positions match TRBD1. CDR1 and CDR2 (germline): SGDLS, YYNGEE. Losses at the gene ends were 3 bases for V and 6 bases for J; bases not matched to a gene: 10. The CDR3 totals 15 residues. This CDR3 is CASSADPGQGTEQYF. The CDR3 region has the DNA TGTGCCAGCAGCGCGGATCCGGGACAGGGTACCGAGCAGTACTTC.

The CDR3 DNA follows: TGTGCCAGCAGCCAAGGGACAGGGGCTTGGGAGAACACTGAAGCTTTCTTT. This translates into CASSQGTGAWENTEAFF. The gene calls are TRBV14 and TRBJ1-1; the match to TRBD1 covers 9 bases. CDR3 length: 17 amino acids. Per germline, CDR1 SGHDN and CDR2 FVKESK. The V gene end was trimmed by 1 base and the J gene end by 1 base; junction bases not matched to a gene: 7. The entire variable domain, with the rest obtained from reference TRBV14 and TRBJ1-1, is as follows: EAGVTQFPSHSVIEKGQTVTLRCDPISGHDNLYWYRRVMGKEIKFLLHFVKESKQDESGMPNNRFLAERTGGTYSTLKVQPAELEDSGVYFCASSQGTGAWENTEAFFGQGTRLTVV.

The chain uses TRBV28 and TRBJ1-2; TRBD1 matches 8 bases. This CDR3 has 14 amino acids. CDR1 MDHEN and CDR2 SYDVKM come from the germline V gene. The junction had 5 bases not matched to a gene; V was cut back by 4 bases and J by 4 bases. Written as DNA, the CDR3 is TGTGCCAGCAGTTCTAGGACAGGGCTCTATGGCTACACCTTC. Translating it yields CASSSRTGLYGYTF.

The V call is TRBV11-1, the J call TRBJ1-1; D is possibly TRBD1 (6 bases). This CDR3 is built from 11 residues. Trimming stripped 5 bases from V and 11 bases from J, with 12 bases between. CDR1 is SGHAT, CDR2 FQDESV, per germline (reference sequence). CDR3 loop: CASSNRQAAFF. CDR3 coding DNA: TGTGCCAGCAGCAACCGACAGGCGGCTTTCTTT. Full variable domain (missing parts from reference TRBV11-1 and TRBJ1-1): EAEVAQSPRYKITEKSQAVAFWCDPISGHATLYWYRQILGQGPELLVQFQDESVVDDSQLPKDRFSAERLKGVDSTLKIQPAELGDSAMYLCASSNRQAAFFGQGTRLTVV.

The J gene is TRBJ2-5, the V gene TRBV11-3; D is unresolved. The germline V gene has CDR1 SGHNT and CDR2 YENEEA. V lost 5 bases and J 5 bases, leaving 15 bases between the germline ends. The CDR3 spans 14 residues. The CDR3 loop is CASSPSAWWETQYF. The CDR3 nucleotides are TGTGCCAGCAGCCCTAGTGCGTGGTGGGAGACCCAGTACTTC.

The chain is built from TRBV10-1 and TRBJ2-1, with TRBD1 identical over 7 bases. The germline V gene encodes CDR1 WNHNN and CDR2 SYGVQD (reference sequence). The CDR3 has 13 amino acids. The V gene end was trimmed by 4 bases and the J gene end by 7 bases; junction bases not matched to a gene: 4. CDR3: CASSGETGNEQFF. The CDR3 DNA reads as TGCGCCAGCAGTGGGGAGACAGGGAATGAGCAGTTCTTC.

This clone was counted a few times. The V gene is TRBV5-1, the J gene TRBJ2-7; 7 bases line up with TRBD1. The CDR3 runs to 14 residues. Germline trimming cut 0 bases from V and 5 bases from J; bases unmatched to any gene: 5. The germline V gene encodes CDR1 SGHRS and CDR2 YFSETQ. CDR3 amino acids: CASSLGQGMDEQYF. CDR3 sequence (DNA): TGCGCCAGCAGCTTGGGACAGGGCATGGACGAGCAGTACTTC.

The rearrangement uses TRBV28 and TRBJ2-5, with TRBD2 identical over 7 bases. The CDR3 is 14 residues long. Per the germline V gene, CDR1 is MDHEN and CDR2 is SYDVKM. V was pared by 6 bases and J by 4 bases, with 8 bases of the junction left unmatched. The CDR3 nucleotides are TGTGCCAGCAGCCGAAAGTGGGGGGGAGAGACCCAGTACTTC. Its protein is CASSRKWGGETQYF.

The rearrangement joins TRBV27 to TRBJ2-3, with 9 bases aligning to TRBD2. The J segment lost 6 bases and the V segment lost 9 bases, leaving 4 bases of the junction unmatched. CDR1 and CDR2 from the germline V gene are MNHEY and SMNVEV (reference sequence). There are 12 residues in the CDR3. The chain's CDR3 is CASRGRGDTQYF. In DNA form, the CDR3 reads TGTGCCAGTCGCGGGAGGGGGGATACGCAGTATTTT.

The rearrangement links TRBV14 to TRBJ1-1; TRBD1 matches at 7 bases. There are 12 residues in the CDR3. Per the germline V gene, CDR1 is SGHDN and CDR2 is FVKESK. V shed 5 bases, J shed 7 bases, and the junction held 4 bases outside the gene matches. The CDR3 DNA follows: TGTGCCAGCAGCTGGGGACAGCTTGAAGCTTTCTTT. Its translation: CASSWGQLEAFF.

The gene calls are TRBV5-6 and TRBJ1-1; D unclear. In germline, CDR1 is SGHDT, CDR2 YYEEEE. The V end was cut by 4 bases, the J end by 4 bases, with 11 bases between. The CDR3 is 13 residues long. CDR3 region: CASSRGTATEAFF. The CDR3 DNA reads TGTGCCAGCAGCCGGGGTACGGCCACTGAAGCTTTCTTT.